Listed below are T cell receptor beta chains from one sample, sequenced in a study of siplizumab effects on memory and regulatory T cells. Sequencing used immunoSEQ multiplex PCR; TCRdb keeps in-frame clones, though not all of them. Here the sample spans tens of thousands of clones, under 95% being singletons. The sequenced material came from CD8+ T cells sorted from blood. The receptors were gathered from a human donor in good health. The CDR3 runs from the conserved cysteine through the conserved F or W.

length,V,CDR3
16,TRBV4-1,CASSPAPGLESNEQFF
17,TRBV15,CATSSRVGAADKNIQYF
16,TRBV7-6,CASSLGEGWSNYGYTF
13,TRBV7-9,CASSYGAANEQFF
14,TRBV5-4,CASSLVGADTEAFF
13,TRBV5-6,CASSLGGGYGYTF
13,TRBV30,CAWAIGRNTEAFF
14,TRBV4-1,CASSQGNGNQPQHF
12,TRBV4-1,CASSQDSEVQYF
16,TRBV6-1,CASSDWAERSTDTQYF
17,TRBV7-6,CASSQGIAAQTSYEQYF
15,TRBV13,CASSSEAGSSYEQYF
12,TRBV5-4,CASSLMGQPQHF
16,TRBV5-1,CASRAPGRGGYNEQFF
13,TRBV19,CASSITMVNEQFF
12,TRBV7-9,CASSGSTGELFF
15,TRBV7-2,CASSSTITQGNEQFF
15,TRBV14,CASSPLAGGSYEQYF
10,TRBV27,CASGDNEQFF
16,TRBV6-1,CASSDQDGIPYNEQFF
17,TRBV7-7,CASSLAQRGGLPGELFF
15,TRBV7-6,CASSLEWGSNQPQHF
14,TRBV4-2,CASSQGTAGEGYTF
12,TRBV15,CATSRGQETQYF
15,TRBV9,CASSVGGQINQPQHF
13,TRBV6-5,CASSQGQFYGYTF
16,TRBV7-9,CASSPPKGTAGYEQYF
15,TRBV27,CASSPRGTSGYEQYF
13,TRBV29-1,CSVDPRESYGYTF
16,TRBV5-1,CASSLSGTSGTDTQYF
15,TRBV6-1,CASSEGQGVGNTIYF
16,TRBV27,CASSLFGTSGSNEQFF
14,TRBV6-5,CASSPGLEYNEQFF
14,TRBV7-9,CASSSPMPSYEQYF
16,TRBV7-2,CASSSPNFRRGTEAFF
10,TRBV11-2,CASSRSEAFF
14,TRBV30,CAWSMTGGRTEAFF